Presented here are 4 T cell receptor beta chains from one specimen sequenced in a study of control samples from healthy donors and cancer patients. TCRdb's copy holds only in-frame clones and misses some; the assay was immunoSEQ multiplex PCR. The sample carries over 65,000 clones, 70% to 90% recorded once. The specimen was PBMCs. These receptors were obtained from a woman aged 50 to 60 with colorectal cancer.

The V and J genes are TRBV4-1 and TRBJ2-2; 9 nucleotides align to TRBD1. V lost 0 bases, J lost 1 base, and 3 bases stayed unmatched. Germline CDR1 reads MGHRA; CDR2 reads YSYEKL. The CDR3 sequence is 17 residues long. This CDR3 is CASSQEPGQGNTGELFF. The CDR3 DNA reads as TGCGCCAGCAGCCAAGAACCGGGACAGGGGAACACCGGGGAGCTGTTTTTT.

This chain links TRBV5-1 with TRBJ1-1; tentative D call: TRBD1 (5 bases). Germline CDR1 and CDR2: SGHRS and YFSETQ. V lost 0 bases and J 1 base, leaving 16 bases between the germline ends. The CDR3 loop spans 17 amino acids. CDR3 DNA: TGCGCCAGCAGCTTGGTCCCCGCCTCGACAGCGAACACTGAAGCTTTCTTT. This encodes CASSLVPASTANTEAFF.

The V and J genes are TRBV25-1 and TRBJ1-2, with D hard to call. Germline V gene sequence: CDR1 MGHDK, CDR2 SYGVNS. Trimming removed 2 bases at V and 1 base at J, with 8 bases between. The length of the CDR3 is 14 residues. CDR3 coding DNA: TGTGCCAGCAGTGAAAGTCAGTATAACTATGGCTACACCTTC. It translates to CASSESQYNYGYTF.

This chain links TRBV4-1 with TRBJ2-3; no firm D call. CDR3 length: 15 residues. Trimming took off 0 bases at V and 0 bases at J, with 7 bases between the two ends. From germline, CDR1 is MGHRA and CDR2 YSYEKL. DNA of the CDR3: TGCGCCAGCAGCCAAGAGCACCGTAGCACAGATACGCAGTATTTT. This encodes CASSQEHRSTDTQYF.